This TCR beta chain is from a study of patients and donors after allogeneic stem cell transplantation. TCRdb analysed the RT-PCR reads with MiXCR anew, one entry per CDR3 protein. The repertoire has roughly 960,000 distinct CDR3 sequences, about a sixth of them found once; the top ten carry around 6%. This clonotype was detected only a few times. V lost 1 base to trimming and J lost 2 bases, with 13 bases between them. Germline CDR1 reads SGHTA; CDR2 reads FQGTGA. The length of the CDR3 is 16 residues. The sample consisted of blood, either unsorted or a sorted T cell fraction (not recorded which). This clonotype originated in a human donor who was either an allogeneic HSCT recipient or a stem cell or donor lymphocyte infusion donor (not recorded which). It is not recorded whose cells these are; they may come from a transplant donor. V and J are TRBV7-3 and TRBJ2-3; a possible D gene is TRBD2 (7 bases). The CDR3: CASSLIGGAPTDTQYF. DNA for the CDR3: TGTGCCAGCAGCTTAATTGGGGGGGCTCCCACAGATACGCAGTATTTT.